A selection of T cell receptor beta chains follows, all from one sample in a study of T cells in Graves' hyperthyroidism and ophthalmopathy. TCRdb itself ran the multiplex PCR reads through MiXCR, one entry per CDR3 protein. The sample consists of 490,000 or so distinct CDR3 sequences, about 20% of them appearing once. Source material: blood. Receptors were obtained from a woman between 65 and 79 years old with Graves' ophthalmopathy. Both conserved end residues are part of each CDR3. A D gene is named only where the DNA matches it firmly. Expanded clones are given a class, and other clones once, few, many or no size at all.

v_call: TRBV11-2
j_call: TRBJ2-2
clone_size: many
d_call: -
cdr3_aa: CASSLAGYITGELFF
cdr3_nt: TGTGCCAGCAGCTTAGCTGGGTATATTACCGGGGAGCTGTTTTTT

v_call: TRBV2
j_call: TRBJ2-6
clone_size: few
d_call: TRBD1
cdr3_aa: CASSEALGTGPCGANVLTF
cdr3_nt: TGTGCCAGCAGTGAAGCGTTAGGGACAGGGCCCTGTGGGGCCAACGTCCTGACTTTC

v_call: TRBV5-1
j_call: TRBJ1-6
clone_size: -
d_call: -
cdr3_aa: CASSLVQGEPPLHF
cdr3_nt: TGCGCCAGCAGCTTGGTCCAGGGAGAGCCACCCCTCCACTTT

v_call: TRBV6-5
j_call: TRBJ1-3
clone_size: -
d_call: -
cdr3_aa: CASSSTGTPFSGNTIYF
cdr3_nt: TGTGCCAGCAGTTCGACCGGGACACCATTTTCTGGAAACACCATATATTTT

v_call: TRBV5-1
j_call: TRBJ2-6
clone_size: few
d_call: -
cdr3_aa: CASRTQSSGANVLTF
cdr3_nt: TGCGCTAGCCGAACACAGAGCTCTGGGGCCAACGTCCTGACTTTC

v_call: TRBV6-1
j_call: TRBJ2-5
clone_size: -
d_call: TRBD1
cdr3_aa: CASRTGGNQETQYF
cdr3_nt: TGTGCCAGCAGAACAGGGGGCAATCAAGAGACCCAGTACTTC

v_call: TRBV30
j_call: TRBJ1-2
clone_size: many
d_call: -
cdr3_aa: CAWSVQWVRDGYTF
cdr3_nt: TGTGCCTGGAGTGTACAGTGGGTGCGCGATGGCTACACCTTC

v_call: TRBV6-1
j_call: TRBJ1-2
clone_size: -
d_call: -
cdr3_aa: CASGLRQASRGYGYTF
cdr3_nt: TGTGCCAGCGGTCTCCGACAGGCGAGCAGGGGCTATGGCTACACCTTC

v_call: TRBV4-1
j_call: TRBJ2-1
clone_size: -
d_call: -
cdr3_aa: CASSLGGESYNEQFF
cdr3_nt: TGCGCCAGCAGCCTAGGGGGAGAGTCCTACAATGAGCAGTTCTTC

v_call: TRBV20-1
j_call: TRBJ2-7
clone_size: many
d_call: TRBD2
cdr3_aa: CSARGTSGRAVYEQYF
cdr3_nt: TGCAGTGCTAGAGGGACTAGCGGGAGGGCCGTCTACGAGCAGTACTTC

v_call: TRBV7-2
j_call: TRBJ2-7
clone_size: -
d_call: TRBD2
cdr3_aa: CASSSASGTYEQCF
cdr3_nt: TGTGCCAGCAGCTCGGCTAGCGGTACCTACGAGCAGTGCTTC

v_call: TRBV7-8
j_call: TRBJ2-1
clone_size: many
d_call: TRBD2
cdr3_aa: CASSLGGSGRAEQFF
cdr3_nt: TGTGCCAGCAGCTTAGGTGGTAGCGGGAGGGCCGAGCAGTTCTTC

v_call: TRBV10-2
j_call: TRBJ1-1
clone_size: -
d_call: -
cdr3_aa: CASTPFGPGTEAFF
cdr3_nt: TGCGCCAGCACTCCCTTTGGGCCAGGGACTGAAGCTTTCTTT

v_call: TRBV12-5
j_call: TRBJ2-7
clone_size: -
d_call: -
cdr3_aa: CASGLVPNRAPEDEQYF
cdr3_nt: TGTGCTAGTGGTTTGGTACCGAACAGGGCCCCCGAGGACGAGCAGTACTTC

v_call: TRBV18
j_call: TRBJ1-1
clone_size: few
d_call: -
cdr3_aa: CASSPEQWNTEAFF
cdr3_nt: TGTGCCAGCTCACCCGAACAGTGGAACACTGAAGCTTTCTTT

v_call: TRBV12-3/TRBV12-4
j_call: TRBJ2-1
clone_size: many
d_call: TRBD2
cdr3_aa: CASSSGTSGREQFF
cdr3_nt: TGTGCCAGCAGTTCGGGGACTAGCGGGAGAGAGCAGTTCTTC

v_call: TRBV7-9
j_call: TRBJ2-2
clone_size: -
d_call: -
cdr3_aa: CASSSLSGTGELFF
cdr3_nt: TGTGCCAGCAGCTCCCTTAGCGGCACCGGGGAGCTGTTTTTT

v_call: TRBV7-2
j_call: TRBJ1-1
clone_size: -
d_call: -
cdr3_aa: CASSRGGSWNTEAFF
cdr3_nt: TGTGCCAGCTCCCGAGGCGGATCGTGGAACACTGAAGCTTTCTTT

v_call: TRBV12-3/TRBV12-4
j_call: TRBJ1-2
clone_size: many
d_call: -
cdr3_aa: CASSLVQGPYGYTF
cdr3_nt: TGTGCCAGCAGTTTAGTTCAGGGCCCCTATGGCTACACCTTC

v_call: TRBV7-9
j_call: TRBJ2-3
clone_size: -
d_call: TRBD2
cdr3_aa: CASSQNSGGATDTQYF
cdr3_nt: TGTGCCAGCAGCCAGAATAGCGGGGGAGCGACAGATACGCAGTATTTT

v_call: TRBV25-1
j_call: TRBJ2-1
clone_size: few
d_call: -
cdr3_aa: CASSPQNEQFF
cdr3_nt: TGTGCCAGCAGTCCCCAGAATGAGCAGTTCTTC

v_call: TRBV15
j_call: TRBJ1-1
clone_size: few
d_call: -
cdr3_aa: CATSRVRRWNTEAFF
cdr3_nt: TGTGCCACCAGCAGAGTTAGGAGGTGGAACACTGAAGCTTTCTTT

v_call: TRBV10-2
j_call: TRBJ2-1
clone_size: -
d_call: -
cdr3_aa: CASSGTGYYNEQFF
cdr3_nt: TGCGCCAGCAGTGGGACTGGGTACTACAATGAGCAGTTCTTC

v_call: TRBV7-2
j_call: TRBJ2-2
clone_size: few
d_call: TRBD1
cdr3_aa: CASSPSTGSGELFF
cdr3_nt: TGTGCCAGCAGCCCCTCGACAGGGTCCGGGGAGCTGTTTTTT

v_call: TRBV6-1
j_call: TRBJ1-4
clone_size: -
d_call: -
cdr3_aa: CASSESMGYEKLFF
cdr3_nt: TGTGCCAGCAGTGAGAGTATGGGATATGAAAAACTGTTTTTT

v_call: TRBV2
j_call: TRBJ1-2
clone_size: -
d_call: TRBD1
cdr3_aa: CASKGQGGNYGYTF
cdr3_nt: TGTGCCAGCAAAGGTCAGGGGGGAAACTATGGCTACACCTTC

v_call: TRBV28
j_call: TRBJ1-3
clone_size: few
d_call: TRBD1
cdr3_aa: CASSLDRGLTGNTIYF
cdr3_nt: TGTGCCAGCAGTTTAGACAGGGGGCTTACTGGAAACACCATATATTTT

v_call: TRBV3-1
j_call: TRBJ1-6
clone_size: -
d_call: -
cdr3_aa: CASSQVPGVDSPLHF
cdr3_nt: TGTGCCAGCAGCCAAGTCCCGGGGGTAGATTCACCCCTCCACTTT

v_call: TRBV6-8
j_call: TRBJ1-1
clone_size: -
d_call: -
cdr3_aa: CASSYWNDSPMNTEAFF
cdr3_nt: TGTGCCAGCAGTTACTGGAATGACAGCCCCATGAACACTGAAGCTTTCTTT

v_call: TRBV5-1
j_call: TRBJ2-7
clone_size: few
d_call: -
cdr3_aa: CASSLVQGPYEQYF
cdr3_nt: TGCGCCAGCAGCTTGGTCCAAGGGCCCTACGAGCAGTACTTC

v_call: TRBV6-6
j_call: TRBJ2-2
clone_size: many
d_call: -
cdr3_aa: CASSYSGVSGELFF
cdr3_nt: TGTGCCAGCAGTTACTCCGGGGTGAGCGGGGAGCTGTTTTTT

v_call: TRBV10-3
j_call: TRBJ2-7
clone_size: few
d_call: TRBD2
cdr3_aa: CAISEKREYEQYF
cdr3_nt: TGTGCCATCAGTGAAAAGCGGGAGTACGAGCAGTACTTC

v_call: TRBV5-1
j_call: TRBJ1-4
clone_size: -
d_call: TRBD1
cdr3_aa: CASSGGQLNEKLFF
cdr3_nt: TGCGCCAGCAGCGGGGGACAGCTTAATGAAAAACTGTTTTTT

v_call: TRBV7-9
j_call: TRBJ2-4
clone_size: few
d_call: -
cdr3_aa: CASSLRRGRENIQYF
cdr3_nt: TGTGCCAGCAGTCTTAGACGGGGGAGAGAAAACATTCAGTACTTC

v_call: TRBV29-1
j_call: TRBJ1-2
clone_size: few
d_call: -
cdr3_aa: CSARGTGFHASGYTF
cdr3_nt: TGCAGCGCGAGGGGTACAGGGTTCCATGCTTCTGGCTACACCTTC

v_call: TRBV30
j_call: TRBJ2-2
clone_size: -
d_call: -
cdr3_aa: CAWSVLPPNTGELFF
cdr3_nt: TGTGCCTGGAGTGTGTTGCCCCCGAACACCGGGGAGCTGTTTTTT

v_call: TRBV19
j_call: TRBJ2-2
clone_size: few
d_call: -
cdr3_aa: CASSGHRIMEGTGELFF
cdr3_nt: TGTGCCAGTAGTGGACATAGGATAATGGAGGGCACCGGGGAGCTGTTTTTT

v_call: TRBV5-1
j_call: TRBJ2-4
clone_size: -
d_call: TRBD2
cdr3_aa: CASSLTSGSNIQYF
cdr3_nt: TGCGCCAGCAGCTTGACTAGCGGGAGTAACATTCAGTACTTC

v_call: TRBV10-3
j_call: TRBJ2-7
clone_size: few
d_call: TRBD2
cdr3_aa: CAISEFGLGGSWYEQYF
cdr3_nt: TGTGCCATCAGTGAGTTCGGCCTGGGCGGGAGCTGGTACGAGCAGTACTTC

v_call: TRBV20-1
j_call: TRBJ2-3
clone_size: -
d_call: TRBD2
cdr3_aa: CSATGTSGTSTDTQYF
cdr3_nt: TGCAGTGCTACCGGGACTAGCGGGACTAGCACAGATACGCAGTATTTT

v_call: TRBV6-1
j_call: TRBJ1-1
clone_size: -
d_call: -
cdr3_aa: CAAYPRGWGTEAFF
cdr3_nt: TGTGCCGCGTACCCCCGGGGGTGGGGGACTGAAGCTTTCTTT

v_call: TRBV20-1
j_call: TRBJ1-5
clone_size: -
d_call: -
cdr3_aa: CSARERTPDQPQHF
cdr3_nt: TGCAGTGCTAGAGAGCGGACACCCGATCAGCCCCAGCATTTT

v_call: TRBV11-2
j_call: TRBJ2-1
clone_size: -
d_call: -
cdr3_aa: CASSPNLAGNYNEQSF
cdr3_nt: TGTGCCAGCAGCCCAAATCTGGCGGGCAACTACAATGAGCAGTCCTTC

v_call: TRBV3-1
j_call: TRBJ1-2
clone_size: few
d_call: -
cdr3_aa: CASSRKGEGGYTF
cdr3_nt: TGTGCCAGCAGCCGGAAGGGGGAAGGAGGCTACACCTTC

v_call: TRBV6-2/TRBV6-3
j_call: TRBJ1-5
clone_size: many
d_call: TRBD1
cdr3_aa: CASSWPGQGSNQPQHF
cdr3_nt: TGTGCCAGCAGTTGGCCGGGACAGGGTAGCAATCAGCCCCAGCATTTT

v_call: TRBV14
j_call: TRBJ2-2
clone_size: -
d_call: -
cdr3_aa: CASSQVSGVAGELFF
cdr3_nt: TGTGCCAGCAGCCAAGTATCGGGGGTGGCCGGGGAGCTGTTTTTT

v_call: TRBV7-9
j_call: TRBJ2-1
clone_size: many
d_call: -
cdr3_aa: CASSGTGNEQFF
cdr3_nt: TGTGCCAGCAGTGGAACTGGCAATGAGCAGTTCTTC

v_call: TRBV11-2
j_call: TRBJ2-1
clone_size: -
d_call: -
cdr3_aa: CASSLGGGISNEQFF
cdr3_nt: TGTGCCAGCAGCTTAGGGGGCGGGATTTCCAATGAGCAGTTCTTC